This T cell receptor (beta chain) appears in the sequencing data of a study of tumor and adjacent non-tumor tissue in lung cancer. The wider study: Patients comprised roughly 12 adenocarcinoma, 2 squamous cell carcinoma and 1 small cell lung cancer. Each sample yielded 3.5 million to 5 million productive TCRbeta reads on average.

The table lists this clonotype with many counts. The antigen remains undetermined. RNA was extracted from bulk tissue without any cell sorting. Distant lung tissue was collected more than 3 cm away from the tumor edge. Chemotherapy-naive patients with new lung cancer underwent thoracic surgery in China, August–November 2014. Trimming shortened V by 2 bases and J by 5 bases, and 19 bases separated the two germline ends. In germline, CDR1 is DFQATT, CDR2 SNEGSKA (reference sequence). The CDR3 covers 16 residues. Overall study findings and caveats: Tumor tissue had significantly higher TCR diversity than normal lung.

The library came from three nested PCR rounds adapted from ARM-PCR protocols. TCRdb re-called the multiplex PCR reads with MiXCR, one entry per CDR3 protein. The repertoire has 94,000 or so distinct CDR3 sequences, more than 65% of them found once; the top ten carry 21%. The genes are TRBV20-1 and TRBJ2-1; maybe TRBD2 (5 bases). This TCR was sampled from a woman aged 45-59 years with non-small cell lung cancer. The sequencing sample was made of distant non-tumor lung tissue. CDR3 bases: TGCAGTGCTAGATGGACTTTAGTGGGAGTGAACAATGAGCAGTTCTTC. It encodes CSARWTLVGVNNEQFF.